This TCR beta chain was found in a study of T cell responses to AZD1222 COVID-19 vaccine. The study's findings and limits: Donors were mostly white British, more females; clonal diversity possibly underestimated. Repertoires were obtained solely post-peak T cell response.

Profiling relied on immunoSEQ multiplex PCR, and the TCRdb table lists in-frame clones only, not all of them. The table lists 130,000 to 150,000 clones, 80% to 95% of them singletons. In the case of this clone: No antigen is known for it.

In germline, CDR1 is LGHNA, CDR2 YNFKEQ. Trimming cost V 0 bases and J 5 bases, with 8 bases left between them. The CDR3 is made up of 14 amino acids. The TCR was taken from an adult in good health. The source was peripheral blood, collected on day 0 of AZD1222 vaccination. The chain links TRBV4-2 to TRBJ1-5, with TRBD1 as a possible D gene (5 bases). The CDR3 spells CASSQDDRYQPQHF. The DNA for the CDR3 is TGTGCCAGCAGCCAAGACGACAGATATCAGCCCCAGCATTTT.